Following are 28 T cell receptor beta chains from one sample sequenced in a study of response to subunit inactivated influenza vaccine. MiXCR, applied by TCRdb to the RT-PCR reads, yields one record per CDR3 protein. The data show almost 250,000 distinct CDR3 sequences, more than 9% seen once. Here the sequenced sample was non-naive T cells sorted from PBMCs, taken around 15 days before vaccination. Receptors were obtained from a man aged 45-65 years who received an inactivated influenza vaccine.

This clonotype was counted only a few times. The chain uses TRBV4-3 and TRBJ1-4; the D is unclear. CDR1 and CDR2 (germline): LGHNA, YSLEER. CDR3 length: 15 amino acids. The V end lost 2 bases, the J end lost 3 bases, and 10 bases lay between the germline ends. In nucleotides, the CDR3 is TGCGCCAGCAGCCAAATGGGCTCGGCTAATGAAAAACTGTTTTTT. It translates to CASSQMGSANEKLFF.

This clonotype has just a few counts. The rearrangement uses TRBV10-2 and TRBJ2-3, with D maybe TRBD1 (6 bases). Germline V gene data show CDR1 as WSHSY and CDR2 as SAAADI. Between the trimmed V and J ends, which lost 4 bases and 5 bases, there was a span of 16 bases. This CDR3 comprises 15 residues. The CDR3 reads CASSGGHQIGDTQYF. CDR3 nucleotides: TGCGCCAGCAGTGGGGGGCATCAAATAGGAGATACGCAGTATTTT.

This clonotype occurred many times. The V gene is TRBV29-1, the J gene TRBJ2-3; 8 nucleotides match TRBD2. Germline CDR1 reads SQVTM; CDR2 reads ANQGSEA. V shed 8 bases, J shed 3 bases, and the junction held 4 bases outside the gene matches. The CDR3 has 12 amino acids. CDR3 nucleotide sequence: TGCAGCTTACGCGGGGGGACAGATACGCAGTATTTT. It codes for CSLRGGTDTQYF.

The rearrangement links TRBV7-8 to TRBJ1-5; TRBD1 aligns across 7 bases. The CDR3 contains 20 residues. The J segment lost 3 bases and the V segment lost 1 base, leaving 18 bases of the junction unmatched. Per germline, CDR1 SGHVS and CDR2 FQNEAQ. CDR3 amino acids: CASSLEGDLRDSSLNQPQHF. For the CDR3, the DNA is TGTGCCAGCAGCTTAGAGGGGGATCTCCGGGACAGCAGTCTCAATCAGCCCCAGCATTTT. Filled out from reference TRBV7-8 and TRBJ1-5, the complete variable domain reads GAGVSQSPRYKVAKRGQDVALRCDPISGHVSLFWYQQALGQGPEFLTYFQNEAQLDKSGLPSDRFFAERPEGSVSTLKIQRTQQEDSAVYLCASSLEGDLRDSSLNQPQHFGDGTRLSIL.

This clonotype is medium-sized. CDR3 sequence: CASSSRPRFQSETKSSYEQYF. The CDR3 nucleotides are TGTGCCAGCAGTTCTCGCCCACGATTTCAGTCTGAGACGAAGAGCTCCTACGAGCAGTACTTC. The V gene is TRBV6-6, the J gene TRBJ2-7; D is uncertain. The CDR3 spans 21 residues. Germline CDR1 MNHNY, CDR2 SVGAGI (reference sequence). V lost 4 bases, J lost 0 bases, and 31 bases lay in between.

This clonotype was detected ten times or more. The V call is TRBV12-3 or TRBV12-4, the J call TRBJ2-3; possible D gene TRBD1, 5 bases. Between the trimmed V and J ends, which lost 5 bases and 3 bases, there was a span of 12 bases. The CDR3 sequence is 14 residues long. In DNA, the CDR3 is TGTGCCAGCAGTGGCAGGGTTGGGACAGATACGCAGTATTTT. Its protein product is CASSGRVGTDTQYF.

This sequence joins TRBV13 and TRBJ2-1; a possible D gene is TRBD1 (5 bases). The CDR3 consists of 13 residues. Trimming shortened V by 6 bases and J by 7 bases, and 13 bases separated the two germline ends. Germline V CDR1 and CDR2: PRHDT, FYEKMQ (reference sequence). The CDR3 bases are TGTGCCAGCAGATCAGGGTCGCTTAATGAGCAGTTCTTC. This codes for CASRSGSLNEQFF.

The chain joins TRBV24-1 to TRBJ2-5; D perhaps matches TRBD2 (6 bases). CDR3 length equals 15 residues. Trimming removed 2 bases from V and 1 base from J, with 10 bases in between. CDR1 KGHDR and CDR2 SFDVKD come from the germline V gene. CDR3 in amino acids: CATSDSGGAQETQYF. Written as DNA, the CDR3 is TGTGCCACCAGTGATTCCGGGGGAGCCCAAGAGACCCAGTACTTC.

This clonotype has ten or more counts. The chain carries TRBV28 and TRBJ2-7; 14 positions agree with TRBD2. Germline CDR1 MDHEN, CDR2 SYDVKM. The J segment lost 6 bases and the V segment lost 6 bases, leaving 4 bases of the junction unmatched. This CDR3 is built from 14 residues. The CDR3 region is CASRGTSGRSEQYF. The CDR3 DNA follows: TGTGCCAGCAGAGGGACTAGCGGGAGATCCGAGCAGTACTTC.

This clonotype was counted at least ten times. The rearrangement links TRBV6-5 to TRBJ2-5, with D possibly being TRBD2 (5 bases). Trimming took 2 bases from V and 9 from J, leaving 13 bases between them. CDR3 size: 13 residues. Germline-derived CDR1 and CDR2 are MNHEY and SVGAGI. CDR3 residues: CASSYARLGAQYF. As DNA, the CDR3 is TGTGCCAGCAGTTACGCGCGCCTCGGGGCCCAGTACTTC.

This clonotype was picked up a small number of times. The rearrangement links TRBV9 to TRBJ2-5; 12 bases line up with TRBD2. From germline, CDR1 is SGDLS and CDR2 YYNGEE. J lost 3 bases, V lost 4 bases, and 4 bases had no gene match. The CDR3 is 15 amino acids. For the CDR3, the DNA is TGTGCCAGCAGCCAGACTAGCGGGGGCAAAGAGACCCAGTACTTC. Amino acids: CASSQTSGGKETQYF.

This clonotype came up many times. This sequence joins TRBV2 and TRBJ2-2; 7 bases align to TRBD1. Germline CDR1 and CDR2: SNHLY and FYNNEI. The V gene end was trimmed by 1 base and the J gene end by 1 base; junction bases not matched to a gene: 3. This CDR3 has 16 residues. The CDR3 spells CASSEEQGQNTGELFF. The CDR3 DNA sequence: TGTGCCAGCAGTGAAGAACAGGGGCAGAACACCGGGGAGCTGTTTTTT.

Many counts were recorded for this clonotype. The chain combines TRBV29-1 with TRBJ2-5; D not certain. Germline values: CDR1 SQVTM, CDR2 ANQGSEA. V was pared by 4 bases and J by 2 bases, with 11 bases between. This CDR3 comprises 13 residues. As DNA, the CDR3 is TGCAGCGTTGGATCCGAGACTCAAGAGACCCAGTACTTC. It translates to CSVGSETQETQYF.

This chain joins TRBV24-1 and TRBJ1-1, with unresolved D. Germline assignment: CDR1 KGHDR and CDR2 SFDVKD. The CDR3 covers 13 residues. Trimming removed 5 bases from V and 1 base from J, with 7 bases in between. CDR3 coding DNA: TGTGCCACCAGTGGAGAGGGGAACACTGAAGCTTTCTTT. Amino acid sequence: CATSGEGNTEAFF.

The chain uses TRBV19 and TRBJ2-7; D may match TRBD1 or TRBD2 (5 bases each). V was clipped by 4 bases and J by 3 bases, with 10 bases between them. From germline, CDR1 is LNHDA and CDR2 SQIVND (reference sequence). The CDR3 spans 13 residues. The CDR3 spells CASSKGRSYEQYF. CDR3 bases: TGTGCCAGTAGTAAGGGACGTAGCTACGAGCAGTACTTC.

The table lists this clonotype with a few counts. V is TRBV7-2 and J is TRBJ2-2, with D possibly matching TRBD2 (6 bases). The CDR3 totals 15 residues. Trimming removed 5 bases from V and 5 bases from J, with 15 bases in between. Germline loops: CDR1 SGHTA, CDR2 FQGNSA. This CDR3 reads CASSQTGGPTGELFF. In DNA, the CDR3 is TGTGCCAGCAGCCAAACAGGAGGGCCGACCGGGGAGCTGTTTTTT. Full variable domain (missing parts from reference TRBV7-2 and TRBJ2-2): GAGVSQSPSNKVTEKGKDVELRCDPISGHTALYWYRQSLGQGLEFLIYFQGNSAPDKSGLPSDRFSAERTGGSVSTLTIQRTQQEDSAVYLCASSQTGGPTGELFFGEGSRLTVL.

This clonotype was observed at least ten times. The rearrangement uses TRBV24-1 and TRBJ1-5; no clear D. The CDR3 is 12 residues long. The V gene's germline CDR1 is KGHDR and CDR2 SFDVKD. Trimming pared 10 bases from V and 9 bases from J, leaving 15 bases between. CDR3 sequence (DNA): TGTGCCACAACAACTTTAGCGAGGCCCCAGCATTTT. The encoded protein is CATTTLARPQHF.

This clonotype showed up many times. V gene TRBV24-1 combines with J gene TRBJ2-3; 7 bases align to TRBD2. Germline V gene data show CDR1 as KGHDR and CDR2 as SFDVKD. The CDR3 spans 20 residues. After removal of 1 base from V and 4 bases from J, the junction contained 19 bases not matched to a gene. This CDR3 is CATSDFGDGGGPGFADTQYF. The CDR3 DNA reads TGTGCCACCAGTGATTTTGGGGACGGGGGAGGGCCTGGTTTCGCAGATACGCAGTATTTT.

This clonotype was found a few times. The V gene is TRBV7-2, the J gene TRBJ2-5; D is possibly TRBD2 (5 bases). From germline, CDR1 is SGHTA and CDR2 FQGNSA. This CDR3 has 15 amino acids. Trimming removed 5 bases at V and 5 bases at J, with 18 bases between. The CDR3 is CASSLSLSGGETQYF. The DNA for the CDR3 is TGTGCCAGCAGCCTTTCGCTGTCGGGCGGGGAGACCCAGTACTTC.

The CDR3 bases are TGCGCCAGCAGCTGGACTAGCCGGGAGCAGTACTTC. Its protein product is CASSWTSREQYF. V and J are TRBV5-1 and TRBJ2-7; 8 bases line up with TRBD2. Per germline, CDR1 SGHRS and CDR2 YFSETQ. Losses at the gene ends were 3 bases for V and 7 bases for J; bases not matched to a gene: 3. The CDR3 totals 12 residues.

This clonotype was detected many times. This rearrangement joins TRBV12-3 or TRBV12-4 to TRBJ1-3; D call uncertain. This CDR3 spans 15 amino acids. V lost 2 bases and J 4 bases, leaving 12 bases between the germline ends. DNA of the CDR3: TGTGCCAGCAGTTTAAACAGTCTGGCGGGAAACACCATATATTTT. Amino acid sequence: CASSLNSLAGNTIYF.

This clonotype has just a few counts. The chain recombines TRBV28 with TRBJ2-3; D might be TRBD2 (7 bases). CDR3 length: 15 residues. Germline assignment: CDR1 MDHEN and CDR2 SYDVKM. V was cut by 7 bases and J by 2 bases, with 16 bases left in between. The CDR3 sequence is CASKSTGGYTDTQYF. Written as DNA, the CDR3 is TGTGCCAGCAAATCTACGGGGGGCTACACAGATACGCAGTATTTT.

The chain combines TRBV20-1 with TRBJ2-7; 8 bases fit TRBD2. The CDR3 length is 14 residues. Germline V gene data show CDR1 as DFQATT and CDR2 as SNEGSKA (reference sequence). The trim removed 3 bases at V and 2 bases at J, leaving 6 bases unmatched. CDR3: CSASLPGRAYEQYF. DNA of the CDR3: TGCAGTGCTAGCCTCCCCGGGAGGGCCTACGAGCAGTACTTC.

This clonotype came up a few times. The chain employs TRBV29-1 and TRBJ2-5; 13 nucleotides line up with TRBD2. The junction had 13 bases not matched to a gene; V was cut back by 6 bases and J by 3 bases. In germline, CDR1 is SQVTM, CDR2 ANQGSEA. This CDR3 contains 17 residues. The CDR3 loop is CSVQTSGRAPPKETQYF. CDR3 nucleotides: TGCAGCGTCCAAACTAGCGGGAGGGCCCCCCCAAAAGAGACCCAGTACTTC.

This clonotype was observed a handful of times. The CDR3 is CASSYTASNTGELFF. The DNA for the CDR3 is TGTGCCAGCAGCTATACAGCCTCGAACACCGGGGAGCTGTTTTTT. The V gene is TRBV11-2, the J gene TRBJ2-2; D is unclear. Trimming took off 4 bases at V and 0 bases at J, with 9 bases between the two ends. CDR3 length: 15 amino acids. Germline values: CDR1 SGHAT, CDR2 FQNNGV.

The genes are TRBV2 and TRBJ1-4; D remains unclear. CDR1 and CDR2 from the germline V gene are SNHLY and FYNNEI. CDR3 length equals 15 residues. The ends were cut back, 7 bases at V and 0 bases at J, with 12 bases in the middle. For the CDR3, the DNA is TGTGCCAGCATTAAGGAGCCGGCAACTAATGAAAAACTGTTTTTT. Translated: CASIKEPATNEKLFF.

The chain joins TRBV3-1 to TRBJ1-2, with a tentative D call TRBD1 (5 bases). In germline, CDR1 is LGHDT, CDR2 YNNKEL (reference sequence). The CDR3 has 14 residues. Trimming took off 1 base at V and 3 bases at J, with 9 bases between the two ends. CDR3 protein: CASSQAGDDYGYTF. CDR3 in DNA: TGTGCCAGCAGCCAAGCCGGGGACGACTATGGCTACACCTTC.

This clonotype showed up many times. The CDR3 sequence is CASSLTRGIQETQYF. CDR3 in DNA: TGTGCCAGCAGCCTGACGCGCGGGATCCAAGAGACCCAGTACTTC. The rearrangement uses TRBV7-2 and TRBJ2-5, with D maybe TRBD2 (6 bases). V shed 5 bases and J shed 1 base, with 14 bases lying between them. This CDR3 is 15 amino acids long. Germline values: CDR1 SGHTA, CDR2 FQGNSA. Combining the CDR3 with reference TRBV7-2 and TRBJ2-5 gives the whole variable domain GAGVSQSPSNKVTEKGKDVELRCDPISGHTALYWYRQSLGQGLEFLIYFQGNSAPDKSGLPSDRFSAERTGGSVSTLTIQRTQQEDSAVYLCASSLTRGIQETQYFGPGTRLLVL.